These 26 T cell receptor beta chains originate from one sample sequenced in a study of blood T cell repertoires in COVID-19. Some clones are missing from TCRdb's copy, which holds only in-frame ones; the method was immunoSEQ multiplex PCR. The table has around 310,000 clones, almost 90% seen once; the top ten hold approximately 0.98%. The sample comprised peripheral blood. The receptors were sampled from a woman aged 40 to 50 with COVID-19, enrolled during active disease.

This clone was seen just once. This rearrangement joins TRBV5-1 to TRBJ1-2; D is unresolved. The CDR3 spans 13 residues. Germline V gives CDR1 SGHRS, CDR2 YFSETQ. V lost 4 bases to trimming and J lost 2 bases, with 9 bases between them. CDR3 coding DNA: TGCGCCAGCAGCGAGGCAGCGAACTATGGCTACACCTTC. This encodes CASSEAANYGYTF. The full variable domain, in which reference TRBV5-1 and TRBJ1-2 provide the parts outside the CDR3, is KAGVTQTPRYLIKTRGQQVTLSCSPISGHRSVSWYQQTPGQGLQFLFEYFSETQRNKGNFPGRFSGRQFSNSRSEMNVSTLELGDSALYLCASSEAANYGYTFGSGTRLTVV.

For this clone: This same CDR3 is encoded by further DNA sequences in the sample. The rearrangement links TRBV9 to TRBJ2-1; 8 bases agree with TRBD2. CDR3 length: 16 residues. J lost 2 bases, V lost 0 bases, and 4 bases had no gene match. The germline CDR1 and CDR2 sequences are SGDLS and YYNGEE. CDR3 region: CASSVGSGAPYNEQFF. The CDR3 nucleotides read TGTGCCAGCAGCGTAGGTAGCGGGGCGCCCTACAATGAGCAGTTCTTC.

The CDR3 coding sequence is TGTGCCAGCAGCCAAGAGGAGGGACAGGGTTCCTACGAGCAGTACTTC. It is translated as CASSQEEGQGSYEQYF. This chain links TRBV4-2 with TRBJ2-7, with 9 bases identical to TRBD1. Germline V lookup: CDR1 LGHNA, CDR2 YNFKEQ. This CDR3 region has 16 residues. With V trimmed by 0 bases and J by 1 base, 4 bases remained unmatched.

The gene calls are TRBV5-1 and TRBJ2-7; a possible D gene is TRBD1 (5 bases). Germline V gene data show CDR1 as SGHRS and CDR2 as YFSETQ. V gave up 0 bases and J gave up 2 bases, with 9 bases separating them. The CDR3 contains 14 residues. This CDR3 is CASSLAQATYEQYF. CDR3 nucleotide sequence: TGCGCCAGCAGCTTGGCACAGGCTACCTACGAGCAGTACTTC. Complete variable domain (other parts from reference TRBV5-1 and TRBJ2-7): KAGVTQTPRYLIKTRGQQVTLSCSPISGHRSVSWYQQTPGQGLQFLFEYFSETQRNKGNFPGRFSGRQFSNSRSEMNVSTLELGDSALYLCASSLAQATYEQYFGPGTRLTVT.

This clone was seen once. The gene calls are TRBV9 and TRBJ2-2; TRBD1 matches at 7 bases. Germline V gene data show CDR1 as SGDLS and CDR2 as YYNGEE. This CDR3 contains 14 residues. J was trimmed by 5 bases and V by 3 bases; bases with no gene match: 4. The CDR3 coding sequence is TGTGCCAGCAGCGGAACACAGGGGACCGGGGAGCTGTTTTTT. This encodes CASSGTQGTGELFF.

The V gene is TRBV28, the J gene TRBJ2-1, with 10 bases lining up with TRBD2. CDR1 and CDR2 from the germline V gene are MDHEN and SYDVKM. Losses at the gene ends were 5 bases for V and 5 bases for J; bases not matched to a gene: 9. This CDR3 is 16 amino acids long. CDR3 in DNA: TGTGCCAGCAGTCGGAGACTAGCGGGCATTCACAATGAGCAGTTCTTC. Protein product: CASSRRLAGIHNEQFF.

This clone was observed a single time. V gene TRBV10-2 combines with J gene TRBJ1-2; TRBD1 might be the D (5 bases). Germline CDR1 and CDR2: WSHSY and SAAADI. The CDR3 is 18 residues long. Trimming stripped 6 bases from V and 0 bases from J, with 23 bases between. CDR3 nucleotide sequence: TGCGCCAGCAGCTTAACGGTCGGGCAGGGCGAACCTAACTATGGCTACACCTTC. It encodes CASSLTVGQGEPNYGYTF.

V is TRBV19 and J is TRBJ1-1, with D maybe TRBD1 (5 bases). Germline values: CDR1 LNHDA, CDR2 SQIVND (reference sequence). CDR3 length equals 14 residues. V shed 5 bases and J shed 6 bases, with 16 bases lying between them. CDR3 amino acids: CASSAQGFGAEAFF. DNA for the CDR3: TGTGCCAGTAGTGCGCAGGGTTTTGGGGCTGAAGCTTTCTTT.

The chain uses TRBV30 and TRBJ1-1, with 7 bases matching TRBD1. The CDR3 length is 15 residues. The germline gives CDR1 GTSNPN, CDR2 SVGIG (reference sequence). Germline trimming cut 3 bases from V and 5 bases from J; bases unmatched to any gene: 12. In nucleotides, the CDR3 is TGTGCCTGGAGCGCCCCGACAGGGCCCCATACTGAAGCTTTCTTT. Amino acid sequence: CAWSAPTGPHTEAFF.

The genes are TRBV6-5 and TRBJ2-7; D is ambiguous. Germline lookup yields CDR1 MNHEY and CDR2 SVGAGI. Trimming cost V 9 bases and J 4 bases, with 10 bases left between them. This CDR3 is 11 amino acids long. In DNA form, the CDR3 reads TGTGCCAGTCCCACGGTTTACGAGCAGTACTTC. Translating gives CASPTVYEQYF.

This clone was detected once. V and J are TRBV9 and TRBJ1-6, with 7 bases identical to TRBD1. V was clipped by 3 bases and J by 6 bases; unmatched bases: 3. Germline V lookup: CDR1 SGDLS, CDR2 YYNGEE. The CDR3 has 14 amino acids. CDR3 DNA: TGTGCCAGCAGCGCGACAGGGCCTAATTCACCCCTCCACTTT. Protein product: CASSATGPNSPLHF.

This clone appeared once. The J gene is TRBJ1-4, the V gene TRBV18; D gene ambiguous. Per the germline V gene, CDR1 is KGHSH and CDR2 is LQKENI. This CDR3 is built from 15 residues. V lost 3 bases and J lost 2, with 10 bases in between. The CDR3 here is CASSPPHATNEKLFF. The CDR3 DNA follows: TGTGCCAGCTCACCGCCGCACGCGACTAATGAAAAACTGTTTTTT.

The chain employs TRBV7-6 and TRBJ1-1, with 7 nucleotides matching TRBD1. V shed 5 bases, J shed 6 bases, and the junction held 6 bases outside the gene matches. Germline CDR1 SGHVS, CDR2 FNYEAQ. The CDR3 consists of 13 residues. CDR3 sequence reads: CASSKYRGPEAFF. CDR3 nucleotide sequence: TGTGCCAGCAGCAAATACAGGGGACCTGAAGCTTTCTTT.

The chain links TRBV5-6 to TRBJ1-1; perhaps TRBD1 as D (5 bases). CDR1 and CDR2 (germline): SGHDT, YYEEEE. The CDR3 is made up of 12 amino acids. Trimming stripped 0 bases from V and 9 bases from J, with 9 bases between. The CDR3 reads CASSLESGQAFF. The CDR3 DNA follows: TGTGCCAGCAGCTTGGAATCAGGGCAAGCTTTCTTT.

This clone was detected a few times. The chain employs TRBV15 and TRBJ2-6, with D unresolved. V dropped 0 bases and J dropped 0 bases, with 3 bases sitting between them. The CDR3 runs 15 residues. Germline V gives CDR1 LNHNV, CDR2 YYDKDF (reference sequence). The CDR3 sequence: CATSRDHSGANVLTF. CDR3 nucleotide sequence: TGTGCCACCAGCAGAGATCACTCTGGGGCCAACGTCCTGACTTTC. Based on the CDR3 plus reference TRBV15 and TRBJ2-6, the full variable domain is DAMVIQNPRYQVTQFGKPVTLSCSQTLNHNVMYWYQQKSSQAPKLLFHYYDKDFNNEADTPDNFQSRRPNTSFCFLDIRSPGLGDTAMYLCATSRDHSGANVLTFGAGSRLTVL.

The J gene is TRBJ2-1, the V gene TRBV4-3; TRBD2 matches at 11 bases. The germline V gene has CDR1 LGHNA and CDR2 YSLEER. CDR3 size: 19 residues. V dropped 1 base and J dropped 1; count of bases not matched to a gene: 9. This chain's CDR3 is CASSQAPLAGGFSYNEQFF. DNA of the CDR3: TGCGCCAGCAGCCAAGCCCCTCTAGCGGGGGGCTTTTCCTACAATGAGCAGTTCTTC.

The chain recombines TRBV18 with TRBJ1-6, with TRBD1 identical over 7 bases. From germline, CDR1 is KGHSH and CDR2 LQKENI. After removal of 3 bases from V and 9 bases from J, the junction contained 8 bases not matched to a gene. The CDR3 is made up of 15 amino acids. The CDR3 region is CASSPKTGWVSPLHF. The CDR3 region has the DNA TGTGCCAGCTCACCCAAGACAGGGTGGGTTTCACCCCTCCACTTT. The full variable domain, with the rest looked up from reference TRBV18 and TRBJ1-6, is NAGVMQNPRHLVRRRGQEARLRCSPMKGHSHVYWYRQLPEEGLKFMVYLQKENIIDESGMPKERFSAEFPKEGPSILRIQQVVRGDSAAYFCASSPKTGWVSPLHFGNGTRLTVT.

The chain uses TRBV29-1 and TRBJ2-5; 14 bases are a match to TRBD2. Germline V CDR1 and CDR2: SQVTM, ANQGSEA. The CDR3 contains 14 residues. V lost 8 bases, J lost 5 bases, and 7 bases stayed unmatched. As DNA, the CDR3 is TGCAGCTCGGGACTAGCGGGAGTAACGGAGACCCAGTACTTC. Translated: CSSGLAGVTETQYF.

The genes are TRBV27 and TRBJ2-7, with D possibly TRBD2 on 7 matching bases. This CDR3 has 16 residues. Germline lookup yields CDR1 MNHEY and CDR2 SMNVEV (reference sequence). The ends were cut back, 5 bases at V and 2 bases at J, with 19 bases in the middle. CDR3 coding DNA: TGTGCCAGCAGTATATTGACTAGGGGGGGACCCTACGAGCAGTACTTC. Amino acid sequence: CASSILTRGGPYEQYF.

This sequence joins TRBV4-3 and TRBJ2-7; D is possibly TRBD2 (5 bases). The CDR3 runs 15 residues. Germline loops: CDR1 LGHNA, CDR2 YSLEER. V shed 0 bases and J shed 2 bases, with 11 bases lying between them. In DNA form, the CDR3 reads TGCGCCAGCAGCCAAGACTACCACGGGACCTACGAGCAGTACTTC. It yields the protein CASSQDYHGTYEQYF.

The chain uses TRBV19 and TRBJ2-7; 10 bases agree with TRBD1. V trimming: 1 base; J trimming: 2 bases; junction bases outside the gene matches: 2. The length of the CDR3 is 15 residues. Germline values: CDR1 LNHDA, CDR2 SQIVND (reference sequence). As DNA, the CDR3 is TGTGCCAGTAGTATAGGGGGACAGGGGACCTACGAGCAGTACTTC. Its protein is CASSIGGQGTYEQYF.

The chain recombines TRBV28 with TRBJ2-5; possible D gene TRBD2, 6 bases. Between the trimmed V and J ends, which lost 5 bases and 0 bases, there was a span of 13 bases. Germline V gene lookup returns CDR1 MDHEN and CDR2 SYDVKM. The CDR3 sequence is 15 residues long. The CDR3 here is CASSRAGRYQETQYF. In DNA, the CDR3 is TGTGCCAGCAGTAGAGCGGGCCGGTACCAAGAGACCCAGTACTTC. Filled out from reference TRBV28 and TRBJ2-5, the complete variable domain reads DVKVTQSSRYLVKRTGEKVFLECVQDMDHENMFWYRQDPGLGLRLIYFSYDVKMKEKGDIPEGYSVSREKKERFSLILESASTNQTSMYLCASSRAGRYQETQYFGPGTRLLVL.

The J gene is TRBJ1-1, the V gene TRBV5-1; D might be TRBD1 (6 bases). This CDR3 is 13 amino acids long. Germline values: CDR1 SGHRS, CDR2 YFSETQ. Trimming removed 5 bases from V and 3 bases from J, with 11 bases in between. CDR3 sequence: CASRAGADTEAFF. The CDR3 DNA follows: TGCGCCAGCAGGGCGGGGGCGGACACTGAAGCTTTCTTT.

Remarks on this clone: The sample carries other DNA sequences with the same CDR3. J is TRBJ1-1 and V is TRBV18, with 7 bases identical to TRBD1. The CDR3 has 15 amino acids. Germline loops: CDR1 KGHSH, CDR2 LQKENI. V dropped 0 bases and J dropped 1; count of bases not matched to a gene: 2. The CDR3, as DNA: TGTGCCAGCTCACCACCGACAGGGTCGAACACTGAAGCTTTCTTT. Translation: CASSPPTGSNTEAFF.

DNA of the CDR3: TGTGCCACCAGCAGAGGACTAGCGGAGAGCACAGATACGCAGTATTTT. It specifies CATSRGLAESTDTQYF. J is TRBJ2-3 and V is TRBV15; 9 bases map to TRBD2. The J segment lost 0 bases and the V segment lost 1 base, leaving 2 bases of the junction unmatched. Germline CDR1 is LNHNV and CDR2 is YYDKDF (reference sequence). The CDR3 has 16 residues.

The chain combines TRBV4-1 with TRBJ1-5; D is possibly TRBD1 (5 bases). Between the trimmed V and J ends, which lost 0 bases and 7 bases, there was a span of 13 bases. CDR1 is MGHRA and CDR2 is YSYEKL in the germline V gene. The CDR3 totals 15 residues. The CDR3 coding sequence is TGCGCCAGCAGCCAAGAAGCCCCAGGGCACCAGCCCCAGCATTTT. Amino acids: CASSQEAPGHQPQHF.